This T cell receptor beta chain is drawn from a study of blood T cell repertoires in COVID-19. Those who participated ranged in age from roughly 18 to 89 years and resided in under 25 US areas. Clinical history reported by participants formed the basis on which cohorts were assigned. Germline CDR1 MNHEY, CDR2 SMNVEV (reference sequence). The CDR3 consists of 13 residues. Trimming removed 5 bases from V and 2 bases from J, with 9 bases in between. Authors' methods: Amplification with reference gene primers provided the estimates of nucleated cell counts. Generated by immunoSEQ multiplex PCR, the TCRdb table keeps only in-frame clones and is missing some. V, J and clone size reflect that table, while D and trimming were determined from the DNA. The top ten hold about 2.1% of the sample, which has 270,000 or so clones, more than 75% seen once.

V usage is TRBV27 and J usage is TRBJ1-2; D is ambiguous. The material sequenced was PBMCs or T cells enriched from blood (not recorded which). This TCR was recovered from a woman aged 40 to 50 with acute COVID-19. This CDR3 is CASSPGGNYGYTF. The DNA for the CDR3 is TGTGCCAGCAGTCCCGGCGGAAACTATGGCTACACCTTC.